The 18 T cell receptor beta chains given below trace back to one sample, sequenced in a study of human T cells and chemical hapten exposure (dated by TCRdb to the early 2020s). What this sample's time point label stands for: pre-sensitization, week 0. The sample's treatment or condition label, decoded: therapeutic diphenylcyclopropenone sensitization with weekly scalp DPC. Library preparation was by RACE. This sample was sequenced with a NextSeq 500. TCRdb handled the public reads itself, with Q25 trimming in fastp and clone calling in MiXCR, and kept productive beta chains. Each record represents a unique CDR3 protein, reported with the most common genes and DNA among its rows. The table for this sample lists approximately 260,000 distinct CDR3 sequences; more than 6.5% of them were counted only once. The top ten clonotypes cover 2% to 2.5% of the sample. The sample consisted of whole blood, taken in connection with sensitization to the hapten diphenylcyclopropenone (DPC). These receptors all stem from a woman between 40 and 55 years old with alopecia areata. Some clones in this sample may be carry-over from other donors' samples.

This chain uses TRBV9 with TRBJ1-5; possibly TRBD1 for D (5 bases). The CDR3 has 13 amino acids. V gave up 7 bases and J gave up 9 bases, with 17 bases separating them. Germline V CDR1 and CDR2: SGDLS, YYNGEE. CDR3 bases: TGTGCCAGCTCATCAGGAGGGGATCGGCCCCAGCATTTT. It specifies CASSSGGDRPQHF.

Only a few counts were recorded for this clonotype. The chain is built from TRBV27 and TRBJ2-3, with 11 bases that match TRBD2. V trimming: 2 bases; J trimming: 4 bases; junction bases outside the gene matches: 5. Germline lookup yields CDR1 MNHEY and CDR2 SMNVEV (reference sequence). The CDR3 runs to 16 residues. The CDR3 reads CASSLIAGGRADTQYF. CDR3 sequence (DNA): TGTGCCAGCAGTTTAATAGCGGGAGGGCGCGCAGATACGCAGTATTTT.

This clonotype was detected only a few times. The V and J genes are TRBV7-2 and TRBJ2-5; 8 bases align to TRBD2. The junction had 8 bases not matched to a gene; V was cut back by 8 bases and J by 3 bases. This CDR3 region has 14 residues. Germline loops: CDR1 SGHTA, CDR2 FQGNSA. The CDR3 coding sequence is TGTGCCAGCCGGTTCCAAGCGGGAGAAGAGACCCAGTACTTC. It encodes CASRFQAGEETQYF.

This clonotype was seen a few times. The rearrangement joins TRBV2 to TRBJ2-1; D remains unclear. V gave up 3 bases and J gave up 0 bases, with 6 bases separating them. CDR1 SNHLY and CDR2 FYNNEI come from the germline V gene. The CDR3 length is 14 residues. CDR3 residues: CASSDRLSYNEQFF. For the CDR3, the DNA is TGTGCCAGCAGTGATCGCCTCTCCTACAATGAGCAGTTCTTC.

V usage is TRBV7-9 and J usage is TRBJ2-3; 8 bases are shared with TRBD2. The CDR3 covers 16 residues. CDR1 SEHNR and CDR2 FQNEAQ come from the germline V gene (reference sequence). V shed 5 bases and J 6 bases; nucleotides not matched to a gene: 13. In DNA, the CDR3 is TGTGCCAGCAGCCTCCACGGACTAGCTGGGGGCGATACGCAGTATTTT. This gives the protein CASSLHGLAGGDTQYF.

This clonotype was counted only a few times. This rearrangement joins TRBV9 to TRBJ2-2; 14 bases are shared with TRBD2. Germline loops: CDR1 SGDLS, CDR2 YYNGEE. V was pared by 5 bases and J by 0 bases, with 3 bases of the junction left unmatched. The CDR3 totals 17 residues. The CDR3 region is CASSPGLAGANTGELFF. DNA for the CDR3: TGTGCCAGCAGTCCGGGACTAGCGGGAGCGAACACCGGGGAGCTGTTTTTT.

The chain combines TRBV7-2 with TRBJ2-1, with D tentatively TRBD2 (5 bases). The CDR3 runs 13 residues. Germline CDR1 reads SGHTA; CDR2 reads FQGNSA. The V end was cut by 8 bases, the J end by 6 bases, with 14 bases between. In DNA form, the CDR3 reads TGTGCCAGCCAATACCGGGAACCCAATGAGCAGTTCTTC. Protein: CASQYREPNEQFF.

This clonotype was observed many times. The rearrangement joins TRBV6-5 to TRBJ1-6; perhaps TRBD1 as D (5 bases). The V end lost 2 bases, the J end lost 10 bases, and 9 bases lay between the germline ends. This CDR3 has 13 amino acids. Looked up from germline, CDR1 is MNHEY and CDR2 is SVGAGI. CDR3 sequence: CASSYGGDSPLHF. The CDR3 DNA reads as TGTGCCAGCAGTTACGGAGGGGACTCACCCCTCCACTTT.

The CDR3 is CASRSTGRGETQYF. The CDR3 nucleotides are TGTGCCAGCAGGTCGACAGGGCGCGGAGAGACCCAGTACTTC. V gene TRBV28 combines with J gene TRBJ2-5; 7 bases are a match to TRBD1. The CDR3 has 14 amino acids. Germline CDR1 reads MDHEN; CDR2 reads SYDVKM. Trimming removed 6 bases from V and 4 bases from J; junction bases left unmatched: 8.

V gene TRBV19 combines with J gene TRBJ2-1; the match to TRBD2 covers 12 bases. Trimming removed 10 bases from V and 7 bases from J; junction bases left unmatched: 2. This CDR3 comprises 12 residues. The germline V gene has CDR1 LNHDA and CDR2 SQIVND (reference sequence). This CDR3 is CAIGLAGNEQFF. CDR3 nucleotides: TGTGCCATCGGACTAGCGGGAAATGAGCAGTTCTTC.

This clonotype was detected a few times. This chain connects TRBV28 to TRBJ2-1; 10 bases fit TRBD2. Germline V gene data show CDR1 as MDHEN and CDR2 as SYDVKM. V dropped 1 base and J dropped 3; count of bases not matched to a gene: 3. This CDR3 comprises 16 residues. The DNA of the CDR3 is TGTGCCAGCAGTTTATCGGCTAGCGGGGGCTACAATGAGCAGTTCTTC. Protein product: CASSLSASGGYNEQFF.

This chain's CDR3 is CATSDWSTSAYEQYF. DNA for the CDR3: TGTGCCACCAGTGATTGGAGCACGAGCGCCTACGAGCAGTACTTC. The chain combines TRBV24-1 with TRBJ2-7; D ambiguous. Germline V gives CDR1 KGHDR, CDR2 SFDVKD. The CDR3 extends over 15 amino acids. Trimming cost V 2 bases and J 2 bases, with 12 bases left between them.

This rearrangement joins TRBV27 to TRBJ2-2; 8 bases fit TRBD1. Germline V gene sequence: CDR1 MNHEY, CDR2 SMNVEV (reference sequence). The V segment lost 5 bases and the J segment 6 bases; nucleotides outside the gene matches: 8. The CDR3 runs 15 residues. Here the CDR3 reads CASSGYRGKAGELFF. The CDR3 DNA is TGTGCCAGCAGTGGGTACAGGGGGAAAGCCGGGGAGCTGTTTTTT.

The rearrangement joins TRBV2 to TRBJ2-4, with 8 bases identical to TRBD1. V shed 7 bases, J shed 6 bases, and the junction held 11 bases outside the gene matches. Germline assignment: CDR1 SNHLY and CDR2 FYNNEI. This CDR3 has 15 residues. The CDR3 reads CASKPRSGGLNIQYF. The CDR3 DNA reads as TGTGCCAGCAAGCCCAGGTCAGGGGGCCTAAACATTCAGTACTTC.

The chain employs TRBV9 and TRBJ2-2; no reliable D call. CDR3 length: 14 amino acids. Trimming took off 0 bases at V and 6 bases at J, with 9 bases between the two ends. CDR1 SGDLS and CDR2 YYNGEE come from the germline V gene. The CDR3 region is CASSVDPPPGELFF. CDR3 sequence (DNA): TGTGCCAGCAGCGTAGACCCCCCTCCCGGGGAGCTGTTTTTT.

The table lists this clonotype with many counts. The chain carries TRBV9 and TRBJ2-1; 7 bases map to TRBD2. Germline loops: CDR1 SGDLS, CDR2 YYNGEE. The CDR3 spans 16 residues. With V trimmed by 2 bases and J by 3 bases, 8 bases remained unmatched. The CDR3 nucleotides read TGTGCCAGCAGCGTTGGGATGGCGGGGGTCTACAATGAGCAGTTCTTC. Its translation: CASSVGMAGVYNEQFF.

This clonotype was picked up many times. V is TRBV29-1 and J is TRBJ1-3; D is undetermined. Trimming took off 3 bases at V and 5 bases at J, with 14 bases between the two ends. Per germline, CDR1 SQVTM and CDR2 ANQGSEA. This CDR3 has 14 residues. Written as DNA, the CDR3 is TGCAGCGTTGACCCCGAGGCCGACCGAAACACCATATATTTT. Translation gives CSVDPEADRNTIYF.

Here the CDR3 DNA reads TGTGCCAGCAGCTTGTCCCGGGACAGGGAGGGAGATACGCAGTATTTT. This gives the protein CASSLSRDREGDTQYF. The V and J genes are TRBV7-6 and TRBJ2-3; 9 bases align to TRBD1. The CDR3 extends over 16 amino acids. Trimming took 3 bases from V and 5 from J; bases not matched to a gene: 9. CDR1 is SGHVS, CDR2 FNYEAQ, per germline. Together with reference TRBV7-6 and TRBJ2-3, the CDR3 gives the full variable domain: GAGVSQSPRYKVTKRGQDVALRCDPISGHVSLYWYRQALGQGPEFLTYFNYEAQQDKSGLPNDRFSAERPEGSISTLTIQRTEQRDSAMYRCASSLSRDREGDTQYFGPGTRLTVL.